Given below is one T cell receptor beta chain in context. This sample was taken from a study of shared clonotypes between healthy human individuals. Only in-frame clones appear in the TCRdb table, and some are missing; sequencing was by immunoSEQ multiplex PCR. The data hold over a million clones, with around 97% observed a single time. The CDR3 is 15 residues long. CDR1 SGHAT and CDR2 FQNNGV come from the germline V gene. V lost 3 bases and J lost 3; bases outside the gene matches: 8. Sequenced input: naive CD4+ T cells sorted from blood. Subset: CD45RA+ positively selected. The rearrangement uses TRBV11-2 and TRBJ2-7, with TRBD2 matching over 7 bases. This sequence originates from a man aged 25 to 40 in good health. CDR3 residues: CASSLAERGLYEQYF. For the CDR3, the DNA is TGTGCCAGCAGCTTGGCCGAGCGGGGACTCTACGAGCAGTACTTC.